Reported below is one TCR beta chain. This CDR3 comprises 13 residues. Trimming cost V 8 bases and J 5 bases, with 15 bases left between them. The sample originates from a study of blood T cell repertoires in COVID-19. Generated by immunoSEQ multiplex PCR, the TCRdb table keeps only in-frame clones and is missing some. The top ten hold less than 2% of the sample, which has around 500,000 clones, around 87% seen once. The genes are TRBV12-3 or TRBV12-4 and TRBJ1-1; possibly TRBD1 for D (5 bases). The TCR originated in a woman aged 35 to 49 who had recovered from COVID-19. The specimen was PBMCs or T cells enriched from blood (not recorded which). CDR3 residues: CASALSGATEAFF. CDR3 nucleotide sequence: TGTGCCAGCGCCCTGAGTGGGGCAACTGAAGCTTTCTTT.